These 18 T cell receptor beta chains were all obtained from the same sample, sequenced in a study of CD8+ T cells in alopecia areata. Extracted RNA was reverse transcribed, and the resulting cDNA served as sequencing template. The assay was immunoSEQ multiplex PCR, and TCRdb's table has in-frame clones only and misses some. Of roughly 190,000 clones in the sample, 60% to 70% were seen once. The treatment here: oral pan-JAK inhibitor, 5-10 mg twice daily. Specimen: CD4+ T cells sorted from blood, collected at week 4, from a patient treated with tofacitinib. Receptors originate from a human donor with alopecia areata.

This clone came up a few times. The DNA for the CDR3 is TGCAGCGTTGAAAGGTTGCGCAGCGGGAGACCGAACACCGGGGAGCTGTTTTTT. This sequence encodes CSVERLRSGRPNTGELFF. V gene TRBV29-1 combines with J gene TRBJ2-2; 8 nucleotides line up with TRBD2. V shed 2 bases, J shed 0 bases, and the junction held 11 bases outside the gene matches. CDR1 and CDR2 from the germline V gene are SQVTM and ANQGSEA. The CDR3 is 18 amino acids.

This clone was detected only a few times. The CDR3 reads CSVNREDEQYF. CDR3 sequence (DNA): TGCAGCGTTAACCGGGAGGACGAGCAGTACTTC. The chain joins TRBV29-1 to TRBJ2-7; TRBD2 agrees at 7 bases. The CDR3 sequence is 11 residues long. CDR1 and CDR2 from the germline V gene are SQVTM and ANQGSEA. The V and J ends lost 5 bases and 5 bases, in that order; junction bases with no gene match: 3.

The chain links TRBV5-6 to TRBJ2-6; no clear D. Germline V CDR1 and CDR2: SGHDT, YYEEEE. This CDR3 is 15 amino acids long. The V gene lost 0 bases and the J gene lost 5 bases, with 9 bases spanning the gap. Here the CDR3 reads CASSLVATWANVLTF. Written as DNA, the CDR3 is TGTGCCAGCAGCTTGGTGGCAACCTGGGCCAACGTCCTGACTTTC.

The CDR3 DNA follows: TGTGCCTGGAGTTGGACTACTGGGACTGAAGCTTTCTTT. This codes for CAWSWTTGTEAFF. The V and J genes are TRBV30 and TRBJ1-1; D is ambiguous. The CDR3 has 13 residues. Trimming cost V 2 bases and J 5 bases, with 12 bases left between them. The germline V gene has CDR1 GTSNPN and CDR2 SVGIG (reference sequence).

J is TRBJ2-7 and V is TRBV29-1, with D possibly TRBD2 on 5 matching bases. Germline CDR1 SQVTM, CDR2 ANQGSEA. The CDR3 loop spans 12 amino acids. The V and J ends lost 7 bases and 4 bases respectively, with 14 bases between them. CDR3 nucleotides: TGCAGCGCCGACTCCGGCGGGTACGAGCAGTACTTC. It yields the protein CSADSGGYEQYF.

This chain joins TRBV2 and TRBJ2-3, with D uncertain. This CDR3 comprises 15 residues. Trimming cost V 3 bases and J 3 bases, with 13 bases left between them. The germline gives CDR1 SNHLY, CDR2 FYNNEI. CDR3 in amino acids: CASSDWALMTDTQYF. As DNA, the CDR3 is TGTGCCAGCAGTGATTGGGCCCTAATGACAGATACGCAGTATTTT.

This clone was recorded a few times. The rearrangement links TRBV29-1 to TRBJ1-1; no clear D gene. CDR1 is SQVTM, CDR2 ANQGSEA, per germline. The CDR3 has 13 residues. Deletions cut 7 bases from V and 0 bases from J, with 12 bases between. The CDR3 region has the DNA TGCAGCGCCTTGGTAGGAATGAACACTGAAGCTTTCTTT. This translates into CSALVGMNTEAFF.

The chain couples TRBV9 to TRBJ2-3; a weak D match, TRBD2 (5 bases). This CDR3 is built from 14 residues. Germline loops: CDR1 SGDLS, CDR2 YYNGEE. The V end lost 7 bases, the J end lost 8 bases, and 20 bases lay between the germline ends. The CDR3 region is CASRKDSGLGTQYF. The CDR3 bases are TGTGCCAGCCGTAAGGACTCGGGTTTGGGTACGCAGTATTTT.

This clone was observed a few times. CDR3: CAWSVLPVNEQFF. In DNA form, the CDR3 reads TGTGCCTGGAGTGTCCTGCCGGTCAATGAGCAGTTCTTC. The V call is TRBV30, the J call TRBJ2-1; no reliable D call. The CDR3 extends over 13 amino acids. CDR1 and CDR2 from the germline V gene are GTSNPN and SVGIG (reference sequence). Trimming removed 0 bases at V and 6 bases at J, with 9 bases between.

The V call is TRBV30, the J call TRBJ2-5, with 10 bases identical to TRBD2. Germline V lookup: CDR1 GTSNPN, CDR2 SVGIG (reference sequence). The CDR3 has 18 amino acids. The J segment lost 2 bases and the V segment lost 0 bases, leaving 12 bases of the junction unmatched. CDR3 nucleotide sequence: TGTGCCTGGAGTGTCTTAGCGGGAGGCCAACGGTGGCAAGAGACCCAGTACTTC. Amino acid sequence: CAWSVLAGGQRWQETQYF.

The rearrangement joins TRBV30 to TRBJ1-2; D is uncertain. The germline V gene encodes CDR1 GTSNPN and CDR2 SVGIG (reference sequence). Trimming took off 0 bases at V and 3 bases at J, with 14 bases between the two ends. This CDR3 has 15 residues. The CDR3 sequence is CAWSVLSGGDYGYTF. The DNA of the CDR3 is TGTGCCTGGAGTGTACTGTCGGGTGGCGACTATGGCTACACCTTC.

This clone occurred a few times. This chain links TRBV30 with TRBJ2-1; no clear D. V gave up 0 bases and J gave up 6 bases, with 9 bases separating them. This CDR3 spans 13 amino acids. Looked up from germline, CDR1 is GTSNPN and CDR2 is SVGIG (reference sequence). The CDR3 here is CAWSVATINEQFF. Written as DNA, the CDR3 is TGTGCCTGGAGTGTCGCGACGATCAATGAGCAGTTCTTC.

The genes are TRBV9 and TRBJ2-5; 8 nucleotides align to TRBD1. The CDR3 consists of 15 residues. V was pared by 3 bases and J by 5 bases, with 9 bases of the junction left unmatched. Germline V gives CDR1 SGDLS, CDR2 YYNGEE. CDR3 bases: TGTGCCAGCAGCGCTCCAGGGGGCGCGGGGGAGACCCAGTACTTC. It specifies CASSAPGGAGETQYF.

The chain combines TRBV30 with TRBJ1-5; D gene uncertain. Looked up from germline, CDR1 is GTSNPN and CDR2 is SVGIG (reference sequence). CDR3 length equals 10 residues. Trimming stripped 5 bases from V and 5 bases from J, with 4 bases between. The CDR3 region has the DNA TGTGCCTGGGGACATCAGCCCCAGCATTTT. Translated: CAWGHQPQHF.

This clone was counted only a few times. The chain recombines TRBV27 with TRBJ1-2; 9 bases align to TRBD1. The CDR3 runs to 13 residues. J was trimmed by 5 bases and V by 5 bases; bases with no gene match: 3. CDR1 is MNHEY, CDR2 SMNVEV, per germline (reference sequence). CDR3 region: CASSPTGGYGYTF. CDR3 nucleotide sequence: TGTGCCAGCAGTCCGACAGGGGGGTATGGCTACACCTTC.

This chain joins TRBV4-2 and TRBJ2-7, with D perhaps TRBD1 (6 bases). This CDR3 is 16 amino acids long. V shed 4 bases and J shed 2 bases, with 18 bases lying between them. Germline CDR1 and CDR2: LGHNA and YNFKEQ. Written as DNA, the CDR3 is TGTGCCAGCAGCCCCCACACAGGGAGATTGACCTACGAGCAGTACTTC. Translating gives CASSPHTGRLTYEQYF.

J is TRBJ2-1 and V is TRBV29-1; a weak D match, TRBD2 (6 bases). The V end lost 6 bases, the J end lost 0 bases, and 24 bases lay between the germline ends. CDR1 and CDR2 (germline): SQVTM, ANQGSEA. The CDR3 consists of 18 residues. CDR3 residues: CSVQGIVSGRPSYNEQFF. The CDR3 region has the DNA TGCAGCGTCCAAGGGATCGTATCGGGGAGGCCCTCCTACAATGAGCAGTTCTTC.

The V call is TRBV4-1, the J call TRBJ2-3; TRBD2 aligns across 9 bases. Germline values: CDR1 MGHRA, CDR2 YSYEKL. V trimming: 4 bases; J trimming: 3 bases; junction bases outside the gene matches: 5. This CDR3 comprises 15 residues. This CDR3 reads CASSLRTSDTDTQYF. CDR3 bases: TGCGCCAGCAGCCTACGGACTAGCGATACAGATACGCAGTATTTT.